The T cell receptor (beta chain) under discussion was sequenced for a study of Graves' ophthalmopathy and Graves' hyperthyroidism. The CDR3 consists of 13 residues. V lost 3 bases, J lost 11 bases, and 19 bases lay in between. CDR1 DFQATT and CDR2 SNEGSKA come from the germline V gene (reference sequence). Amplification of TCR beta CDR3 regions used RNA transcripts. First-round RT-PCR with HTBI primers preceded a second-round multiplex PCR. TCRdb redid the calling of the multiplex PCR reads with MiXCR, one entry per CDR3 protein. This sample carries about 480,000 distinct CDR3 sequences, approximately 15% of them seen once, and the ten largest clones take about 10%. This clonotype was seen at least ten times.

The sequence was obtained from a woman under 40 with Graves' ophthalmopathy. The gene calls are TRBV20-1 and TRBJ1-1, with a possible D match to TRBD1 (5 bases). The sample consisted of blood. This CDR3 is CSARAGGDNQAFF. CDR3 nucleotides: TGCAGTGCTAGGGCGGGGGGGGATAACCAGGCTTTCTTT.